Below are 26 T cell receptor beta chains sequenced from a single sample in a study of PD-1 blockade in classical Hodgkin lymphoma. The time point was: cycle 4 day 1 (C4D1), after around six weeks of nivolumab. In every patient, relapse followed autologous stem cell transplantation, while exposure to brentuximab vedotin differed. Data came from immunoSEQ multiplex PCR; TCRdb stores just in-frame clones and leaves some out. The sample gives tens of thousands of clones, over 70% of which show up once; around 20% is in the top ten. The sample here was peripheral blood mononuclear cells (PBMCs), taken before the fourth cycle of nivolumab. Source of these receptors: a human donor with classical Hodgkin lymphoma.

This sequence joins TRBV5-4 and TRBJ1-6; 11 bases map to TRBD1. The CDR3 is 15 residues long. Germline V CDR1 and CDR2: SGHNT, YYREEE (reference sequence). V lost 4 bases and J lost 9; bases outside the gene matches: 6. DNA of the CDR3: TGTGCCAGCAGCCGGGACAGGGGGAATGCTTCACCCCTCCACTTT. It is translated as CASSRDRGNASPLHF.

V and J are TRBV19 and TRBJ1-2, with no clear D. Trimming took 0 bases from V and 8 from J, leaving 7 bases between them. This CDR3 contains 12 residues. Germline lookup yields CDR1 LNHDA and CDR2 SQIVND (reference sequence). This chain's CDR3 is CASSIDQGGYTF. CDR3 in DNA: TGTGCCAGTAGTATAGATCAAGGGGGCTACACCTTC. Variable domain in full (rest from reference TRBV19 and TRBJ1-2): DGGITQSPKYLFRKEGQNVTLSCEQNLNHDAMYWYRQDPGQGLRLIYYSQIVNDFQKGDIAEGYSVSREKKESFPLTVTSAQKNPTAFYLCASSIDQGGYTFGSGTRLTVV.

The CDR3 protein is CASSPGQQLGQPQHF. CDR3 coding DNA: TGCGCCAGCAGCCCAGGACAGCAACTTGGTCAGCCCCAGCATTTT. The chain uses TRBV5-1 and TRBJ1-5, with D tentatively TRBD1 (6 bases). Germline CDR1 and CDR2: SGHRS and YFSETQ. The CDR3 sequence is 15 residues long. The V gene lost 4 bases and the J gene lost 6 bases, with 17 bases spanning the gap.

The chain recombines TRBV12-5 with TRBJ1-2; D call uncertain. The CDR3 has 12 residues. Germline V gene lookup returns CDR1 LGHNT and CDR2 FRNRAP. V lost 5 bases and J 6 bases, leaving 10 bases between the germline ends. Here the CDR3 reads CASGPRTDGYTF. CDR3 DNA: TGTGCTAGTGGTCCACGGACTGATGGCTACACCTTC.

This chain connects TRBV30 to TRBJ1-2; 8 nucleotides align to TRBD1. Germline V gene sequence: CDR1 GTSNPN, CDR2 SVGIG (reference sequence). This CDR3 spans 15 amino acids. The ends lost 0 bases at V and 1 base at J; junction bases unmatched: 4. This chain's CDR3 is CAWSVAGGDNYGYTF. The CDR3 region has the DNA TGTGCCTGGAGTGTCGCAGGGGGCGATAACTATGGCTACACCTTC.

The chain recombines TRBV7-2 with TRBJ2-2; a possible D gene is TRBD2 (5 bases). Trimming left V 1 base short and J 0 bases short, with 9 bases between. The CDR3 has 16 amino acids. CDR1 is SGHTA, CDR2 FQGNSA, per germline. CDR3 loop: CASSLEGVTNTGELFF. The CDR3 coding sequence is TGTGCCAGCAGCTTAGAGGGAGTTACGAACACCGGGGAGCTGTTTTTT.

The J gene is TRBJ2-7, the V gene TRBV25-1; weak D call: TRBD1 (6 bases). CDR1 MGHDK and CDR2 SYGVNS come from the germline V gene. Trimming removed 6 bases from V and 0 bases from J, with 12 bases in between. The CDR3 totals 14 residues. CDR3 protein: CASSLRTDSYEQYF. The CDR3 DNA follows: TGTGCCAGCAGCCTAAGGACAGACTCCTACGAGCAGTACTTC.

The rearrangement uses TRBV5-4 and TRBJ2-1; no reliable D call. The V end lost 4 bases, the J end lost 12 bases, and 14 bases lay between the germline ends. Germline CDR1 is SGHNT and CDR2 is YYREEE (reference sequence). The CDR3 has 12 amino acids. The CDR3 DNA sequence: TGTGCCAGCAGCGCGTATAATGAGAGGCAGTTCTTC. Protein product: CASSAYNERQFF.

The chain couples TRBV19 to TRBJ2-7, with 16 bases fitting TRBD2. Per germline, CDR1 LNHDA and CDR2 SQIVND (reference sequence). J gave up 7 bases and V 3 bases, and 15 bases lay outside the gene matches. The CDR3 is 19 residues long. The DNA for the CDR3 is TGTGCCAGTAGTATCAAGATAGCCGGGACTAGCGGGAGGGCTGAGGAGCAGTACTTC. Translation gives CASSIKIAGTSGRAEEQYF.

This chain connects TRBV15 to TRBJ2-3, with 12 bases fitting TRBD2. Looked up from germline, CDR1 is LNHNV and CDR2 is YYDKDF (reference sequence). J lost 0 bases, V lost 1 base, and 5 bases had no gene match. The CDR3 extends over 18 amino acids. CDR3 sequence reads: CATSRGETSGGSTDTQYF. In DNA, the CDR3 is TGTGCCACCAGCAGAGGAGAGACTAGCGGGGGTAGCACAGATACGCAGTATTTT.

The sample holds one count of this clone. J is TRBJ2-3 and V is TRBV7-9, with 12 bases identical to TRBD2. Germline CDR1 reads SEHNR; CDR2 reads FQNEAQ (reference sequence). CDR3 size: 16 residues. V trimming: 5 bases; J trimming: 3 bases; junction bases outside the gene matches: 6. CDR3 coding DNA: TGTGCCAGCAGCGGGCGACTAGCGGGGGCAACAGATACGCAGTATTTT. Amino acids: CASSGRLAGATDTQYF.

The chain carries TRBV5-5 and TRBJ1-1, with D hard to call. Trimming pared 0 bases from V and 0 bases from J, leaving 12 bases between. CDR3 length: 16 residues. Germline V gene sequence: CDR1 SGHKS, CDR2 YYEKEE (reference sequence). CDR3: CASSLEPGSMNTEAFF. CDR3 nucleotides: TGTGCCAGCAGCTTGGAGCCAGGATCGATGAACACTGAAGCTTTCTTT.

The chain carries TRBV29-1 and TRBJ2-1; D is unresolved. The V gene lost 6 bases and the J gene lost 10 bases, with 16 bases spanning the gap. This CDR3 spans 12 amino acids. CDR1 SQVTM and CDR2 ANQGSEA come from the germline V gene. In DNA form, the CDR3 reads TGCAGCGTCTCGTCATCCCCGGCCGAGCAGTTCTTC. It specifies CSVSSSPAEQFF.

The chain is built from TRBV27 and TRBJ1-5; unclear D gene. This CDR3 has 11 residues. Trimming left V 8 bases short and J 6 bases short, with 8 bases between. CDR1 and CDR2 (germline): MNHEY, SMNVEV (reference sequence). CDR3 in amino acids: CASGFGQPQHF. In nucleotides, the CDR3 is TGTGCCAGCGGGTTCGGTCAGCCCCAGCATTTT.

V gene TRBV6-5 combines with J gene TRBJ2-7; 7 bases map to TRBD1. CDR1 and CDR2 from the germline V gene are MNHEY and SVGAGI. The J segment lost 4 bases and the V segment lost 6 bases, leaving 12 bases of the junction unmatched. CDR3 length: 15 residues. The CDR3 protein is CASSPQGTAPYEQYF. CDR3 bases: TGTGCCAGCAGCCCTCAGGGGACAGCCCCTTACGAGCAGTACTTC.

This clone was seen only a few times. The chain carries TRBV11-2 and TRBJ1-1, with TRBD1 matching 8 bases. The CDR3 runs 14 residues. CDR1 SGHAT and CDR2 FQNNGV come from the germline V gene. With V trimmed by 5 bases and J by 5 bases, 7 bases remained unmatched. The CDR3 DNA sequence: TGTGCCAGCAGCAAGGGCCAGGGGGCTACTGAAGCTTTCTTT. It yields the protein CASSKGQGATEAFF.

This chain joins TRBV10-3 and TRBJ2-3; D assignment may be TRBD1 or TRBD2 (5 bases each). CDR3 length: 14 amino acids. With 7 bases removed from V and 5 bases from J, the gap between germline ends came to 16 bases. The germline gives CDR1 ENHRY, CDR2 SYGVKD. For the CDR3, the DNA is TGTGCCATCAAACCGGGGCAGGGAGTAGATACGCAGTATTTT. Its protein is CAIKPGQGVDTQYF.

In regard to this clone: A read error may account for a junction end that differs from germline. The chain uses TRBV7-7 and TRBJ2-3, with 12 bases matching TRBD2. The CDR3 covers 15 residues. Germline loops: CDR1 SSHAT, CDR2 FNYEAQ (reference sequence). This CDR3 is CASSSTSGRGDTQYF. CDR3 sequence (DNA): TGTGCTAGCAGCTCGACTAGCGGGAGAGGGGATACGCAGTATTTT.

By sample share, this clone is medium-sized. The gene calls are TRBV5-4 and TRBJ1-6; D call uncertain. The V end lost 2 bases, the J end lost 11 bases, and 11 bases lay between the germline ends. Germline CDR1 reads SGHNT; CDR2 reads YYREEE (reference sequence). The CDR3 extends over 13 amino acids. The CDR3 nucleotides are TGTGCCAGCAGCTTCCGAGGCGGGACACCCCTCCACTTT. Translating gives CASSFRGGTPLHF.

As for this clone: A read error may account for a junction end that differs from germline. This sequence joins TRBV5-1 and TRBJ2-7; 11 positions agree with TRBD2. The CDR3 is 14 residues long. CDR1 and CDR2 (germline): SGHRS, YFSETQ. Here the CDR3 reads CASSLDPGLAEMGF. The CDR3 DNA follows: TGCGCCAGCAGCTTGGACCCGGGACTAGCGGAGATGGGCTTC.

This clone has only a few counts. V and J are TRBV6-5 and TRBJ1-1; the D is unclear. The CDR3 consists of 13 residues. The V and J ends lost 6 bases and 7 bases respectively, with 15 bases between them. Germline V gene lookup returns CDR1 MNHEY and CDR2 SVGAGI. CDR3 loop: CASRRTGDGEAFF. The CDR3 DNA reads TGTGCCAGCAGACGAACCGGGGATGGTGAAGCTTTCTTT.

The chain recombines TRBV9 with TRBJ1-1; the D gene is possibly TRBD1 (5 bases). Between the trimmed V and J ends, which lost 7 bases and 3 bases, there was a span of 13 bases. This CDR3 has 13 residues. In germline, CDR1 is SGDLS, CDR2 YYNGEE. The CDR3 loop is CASGGVPDTEAFF. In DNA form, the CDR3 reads TGTGCCAGCGGAGGGGTTCCGGACACTGAAGCTTTCTTT.

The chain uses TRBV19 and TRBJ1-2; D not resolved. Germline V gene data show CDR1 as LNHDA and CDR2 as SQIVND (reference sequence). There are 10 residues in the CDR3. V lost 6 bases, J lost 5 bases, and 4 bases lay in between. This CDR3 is CASSRYGYTF. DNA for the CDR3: TGTGCCAGTAGCCGATATGGCTACACCTTC.

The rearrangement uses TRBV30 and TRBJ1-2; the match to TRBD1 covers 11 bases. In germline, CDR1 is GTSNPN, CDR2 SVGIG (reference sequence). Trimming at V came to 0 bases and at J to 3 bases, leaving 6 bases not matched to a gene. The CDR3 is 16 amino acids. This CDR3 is CAWSVGQGVWYYGYTF. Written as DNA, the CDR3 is TGTGCCTGGAGTGTGGGACAGGGGGTTTGGTACTATGGCTACACCTTC.

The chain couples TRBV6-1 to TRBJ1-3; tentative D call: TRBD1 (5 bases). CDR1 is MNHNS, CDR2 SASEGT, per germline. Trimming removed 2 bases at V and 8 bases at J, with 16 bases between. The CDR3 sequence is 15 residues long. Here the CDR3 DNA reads TGTGCCAGCAGTGAAAGGTTTGGAGGGGCGGACACCATATATTTT. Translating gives CASSERFGGADTIYF.

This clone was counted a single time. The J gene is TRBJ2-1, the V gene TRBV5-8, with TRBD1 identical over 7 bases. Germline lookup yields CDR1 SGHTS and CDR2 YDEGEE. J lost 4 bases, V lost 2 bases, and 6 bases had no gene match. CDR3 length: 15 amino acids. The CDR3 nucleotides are TGTGCCAGCAGCTTCTGGGACAGAGTTTACAATGAGCAGTTCTTC. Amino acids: CASSFWDRVYNEQFF.